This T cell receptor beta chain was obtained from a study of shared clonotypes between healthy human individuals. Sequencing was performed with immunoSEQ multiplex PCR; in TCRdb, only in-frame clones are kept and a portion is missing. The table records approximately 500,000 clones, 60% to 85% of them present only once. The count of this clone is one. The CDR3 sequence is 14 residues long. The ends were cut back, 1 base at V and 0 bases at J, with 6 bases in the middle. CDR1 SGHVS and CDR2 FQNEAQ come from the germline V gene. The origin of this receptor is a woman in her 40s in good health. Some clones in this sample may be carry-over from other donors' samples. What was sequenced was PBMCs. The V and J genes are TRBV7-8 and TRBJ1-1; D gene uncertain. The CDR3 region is CASSLEAMNTEAFF. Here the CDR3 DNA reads TGTGCCAGCAGCTTAGAAGCCATGAACACTGAAGCTTTCTTT.